This T cell receptor beta chain was sequenced for a study of chemoradiotherapy in HPV16-positive cancers. Regarding the study as a whole: Better recurrence-free survival went with HPV-responsive T-cell expansion in HPV16-positive patients. During treatment, candidate HPV-specific clones and E7-related motifs expanded in tumor.

Concerning this clone: What it binds is unknown.

Over chemoradiotherapy, repertoires were sampled more than once. The repertoire was sequenced with immunoSEQ multiplex PCR; TCRdb's copy has only in-frame clones and lacks some. The sample shows around 3,500 clones, around 94% of them seen only once. V lost 3 bases and J lost 5, with 10 bases in between. The germline gives CDR1 GTSNPN, CDR2 SVGIG (reference sequence). The CDR3 runs to 12 residues. The rearrangement joins TRBV30 to TRBJ1-1; D gene uncertain. The specimen was obtained from a patient who underwent chemoradiotherapy. This TCR was sampled from a human donor with HPV-associated anogenital cancer. CDR3 amino acids: CAWSPLGTEAFF. The CDR3 DNA follows: TGTGCCTGGAGCCCACTGGGGACTGAAGCTTTCTTT.